These 19 T cell receptor beta chains were sequenced from one sample in a study of glioma-infiltrating T cells after dendritic cell vaccination. Sequenced by immunoSEQ multiplex PCR; TCRdb stores in-frame clones only, minus some. The repertoire holds more than 95,000 clones, with 90% as singletons. The time point: after dendritic cell vaccination, including at tumor progression/relapse. The source material was blood, sampled after dendritic cell vaccination. The receptors come from a human donor with glioblastoma.

The CDR3 spells CASSLGGGGSGETQYF. CDR3 coding DNA: TGTGCCAGCAGCTTAGGGGGAGGGGGGTCTGGAGAGACCCAGTACTTC. The chain has TRBV7-8 and TRBJ2-5; D possibly corresponds to TRBD2 (7 bases). Germline assignment: CDR1 SGHVS and CDR2 FQNEAQ. V lost 1 base to trimming and J lost 4 bases, with 16 bases between them. The CDR3 covers 16 residues.

This rearrangement joins TRBV2 to TRBJ1-2; no definite D call. The CDR3 is 14 amino acids. From germline, CDR1 is SNHLY and CDR2 FYNNEI. The V end lost 4 bases, the J end lost 0 bases, and 9 bases lay between the germline ends. Here the CDR3 DNA reads TGTGCCAGCAGTGGAACGGAGTCTAACTATGGCTACACCTTC. Its translation is CASSGTESNYGYTF.

V usage is TRBV29-1 and J usage is TRBJ2-7; tentatively, D is TRBD1 (7 bases). V was clipped by 6 bases and J by 1 base, with 19 bases between them. The germline gives CDR1 SQVTM, CDR2 ANQGSEA. The CDR3 has 15 amino acids. CDR3 bases: TGCAGCGTCATCTCCCCCGCAGGGGGGTCCTACGAGCAGTACTTC. Residues: CSVISPAGGSYEQYF.

This chain joins TRBV19 and TRBJ2-7, with D tentatively TRBD1 (5 bases). Looked up from germline, CDR1 is LNHDA and CDR2 is SQIVND (reference sequence). V lost 5 bases and J 1 base, leaving 18 bases between the germline ends. The CDR3 consists of 16 residues. As DNA, the CDR3 is TGTGCCAGTAGTCGGCAGGCCCAGGGTAGATCCTACGAGCAGTACTTC. Amino acids: CASSRQAQGRSYEQYF.

Points on this clone: The sample contains more than one DNA sequence encoding this CDR3. V gene TRBV6-5 combines with J gene TRBJ1-6, with TRBD1 identical over 8 bases. Germline-derived CDR1 and CDR2 are MNHEY and SVGAGI. V shed 6 bases and J 6 bases; nucleotides not matched to a gene: 7. The CDR3 is 15 amino acids. CDR3 nucleotide sequence: TGTGCCAGCAGCCAACCGGGACAGGCTAATTCACCCCTCCACTTT. Protein sequence: CASSQPGQANSPLHF.

The chain recombines TRBV10-1 with TRBJ2-7; 7 bases are a match to TRBD2. With 4 bases clipped from V and 3 bases from J, the junction kept 6 bases outside the gene matches. This CDR3 is built from 14 residues. Per the germline V gene, CDR1 is WNHNN and CDR2 is SYGVQD (reference sequence). CDR3 sequence reads: CASSGIGRDYEQYF. The CDR3 DNA reads as TGCGCCAGCAGTGGTATTGGGAGGGACTACGAGCAGTACTTC.

The rearrangement links TRBV19 to TRBJ1-2, with D hard to call. The germline V gene encodes CDR1 LNHDA and CDR2 SQIVND (reference sequence). CDR3 length: 15 residues. Trimming pared 3 bases from V and 3 bases from J, leaving 14 bases between. The chain's CDR3 is CASSILQVGDYGYTF. The CDR3 DNA reads as TGTGCCAGTAGTATTTTGCAGGTTGGCGACTATGGCTACACCTTC.

This clone was recorded once. Other DNA variants within this sample encode the same CDR3. The CDR3 spells CASSLAAYNEQFF. As DNA, the CDR3 is TGTGCCAGCAGCTTAGCAGCTTACAATGAGCAGTTCTTC. The chain links TRBV7-2 to TRBJ2-1; the D is unclear. Per the germline V gene, CDR1 is SGHTA and CDR2 is FQGNSA. The CDR3 has 13 residues. V lost 0 bases, J lost 4 bases, and 4 bases lay in between.

CDR3 sequence reads: CASSFRFMNTEAFF. CDR3 in DNA: TGTGCCAGCAGCTTTCGGTTCATGAACACTGAAGCTTTCTTT. The chain links TRBV11-3 to TRBJ1-1; D is unclear. CDR3 length: 14 residues. The germline V gene encodes CDR1 SGHNT and CDR2 YENEEA. Trimming cost V 3 bases and J 0 bases, with 8 bases left between them. The complete variable domain, with remaining parts taken from reference TRBV11-3 and TRBJ1-1, reads EAGVVQSPRYKIIEKKQPVAFWCNPISGHNTLYWYLQNLGQGPELLIRYENEEAVDDSQLPKDRFSAERLKGVDSTLKIQPAELGDSAVYLCASSFRFMNTEAFFGQGTRLTVV.

As DNA, the CDR3 is TGTGCCAGCAGTCCCGGTAATTCACCCCTCCACTTT. This sequence encodes CASSPGNSPLHF. This rearrangement joins TRBV6-6 to TRBJ1-6; no firm D call. V shed 5 bases and J shed 6 bases, with 5 bases lying between them. Germline assignment: CDR1 MNHNY and CDR2 SVGAGI (reference sequence). This CDR3 is built from 12 residues.

V is TRBV6-5 and J is TRBJ1-1; 8 bases match TRBD1. The trim removed 6 bases at V and 0 bases at J, leaving 3 bases unmatched. Germline CDR1 is MNHEY and CDR2 is SVGAGI. This CDR3 is built from 14 residues. In nucleotides, the CDR3 is TGTGCCAGCAGCCCAGGGGGCATGAACACTGAAGCTTTCTTT. Protein sequence: CASSPGGMNTEAFF.

V gene TRBV7-3 combines with J gene TRBJ1-1; no definite D call. Germline V CDR1 and CDR2: SGHTA, FQGTGA. The CDR3 covers 13 residues. The V and J ends lost 3 bases and 1 base respectively, with 6 bases between them. The CDR3 DNA follows: TGTGCCAGCAGCTTTAACAGGAACACTGAAGCTTTCTTT. Residues: CASSFNRNTEAFF. Complete variable domain (other parts from reference TRBV7-3 and TRBJ1-1): GAGVSQTPSNKVTEKGKYVELRCDPISGHTALYWYRQSLGQGPEFLIYFQGTGAADDSGLPNDRFFAVRPEGSVSTLKIQRTERGDSAVYLCASSFNRNTEAFFGQGTRLTVV.

This chain joins TRBV5-1 and TRBJ2-7; 8 bases align to TRBD2. CDR3 length: 16 residues. Trimming cost V 4 bases and J 1 base; bases outside gene matches: 10. Looked up from germline, CDR1 is SGHRS and CDR2 is YFSETQ. The CDR3 loop is CASSPTAGVLSYEQYF. The CDR3 nucleotides are TGCGCCAGCAGCCCAACAGCGGGGGTATTGTCCTACGAGCAGTACTTC.

The CDR3 DNA sequence: TGCGCCAGCAGCCAAGACCTCCCGGACAGCTTCTCTGGAAACACCATATATTTT. Encoded protein: CASSQDLPDSFSGNTIYF. The chain uses TRBV4-1 and TRBJ1-3; D may be TRBD1 (6 bases). Trimming took 0 bases from V and 0 from J, leaving 15 bases between them. Germline CDR1 MGHRA, CDR2 YSYEKL. The CDR3 is 18 residues long.

In this sample, this clone turned up once. This chain uses TRBV5-1 with TRBJ2-2, with 8 bases lining up with TRBD1. Germline trimming cut 1 base from V and 3 bases from J; bases unmatched to any gene: 2. Germline-derived CDR1 and CDR2 are SGHRS and YFSETQ. The CDR3 totals 15 residues. The CDR3 nucleotides are TGCGCCAGCAGCTTGCAGGGGGCTGACACCGGGGAGCTGTTTTTT. Amino acids: CASSLQGADTGELFF.

J is TRBJ2-3 and V is TRBV11-1, with a possible D match to TRBD1 (5 bases). The germline gives CDR1 SGHAT, CDR2 FQDESV (reference sequence). Trimming shortened V by 0 bases and J by 5 bases, and 15 bases separated the two germline ends. The CDR3 has 16 amino acids. The CDR3 DNA is TGTGCCAGCAGCTTAGCGTACAGGTTCGTCGGAGATACGCAGTATTTT. Residues: CASSLAYRFVGDTQYF.

CDR3 coding DNA: TGCGCCAGCAGCTTTGGACAGGGGAGTTCACCCCTCCACTTT. Translated: CASSFGQGSSPLHF. The V call is TRBV5-1, the J call TRBJ1-6, with 9 nucleotides matching TRBD1. Trimming cost V 2 bases and J 9 bases; bases outside gene matches: 3. In germline, CDR1 is SGHRS, CDR2 YFSETQ. The CDR3 length is 14 residues.

The rearrangement uses TRBV5-1 and TRBJ1-2; TRBD1 is a possible D gene (5 bases). The CDR3 loop spans 14 amino acids. V was trimmed by 0 bases and J by 3 bases, leaving 9 bases between them. Per germline, CDR1 SGHRS and CDR2 YFSETQ. Here the CDR3 reads CASSLALGDYGYTF. CDR3 in DNA: TGCGCCAGCAGCTTGGCTCTAGGGGACTATGGCTACACCTTC. Complete variable domain (other parts from reference TRBV5-1 and TRBJ1-2): KAGVTQTPRYLIKTRGQQVTLSCSPISGHRSVSWYQQTPGQGLQFLFEYFSETQRNKGNFPGRFSGRQFSNSRSEMNVSTLELGDSALYLCASSLALGDYGYTFGSGTRLTVV.

The genes are TRBV6-1 and TRBJ1-1, with D uncertain. The CDR3 covers 11 residues. The V and J ends lost 7 bases and 2 bases respectively, with 5 bases between them. The germline V gene has CDR1 MNHNS and CDR2 SASEGT. The CDR3 nucleotides read TGTGCCAGCACTCTTAACACTGAAGCTTTCTTT. It is translated as CASTLNTEAFF.